This T cell receptor beta chain was identified during a study of early T cells in non-severe SARS-CoV-2 infection. Study-level background: Unsorted whole blood bulk RNA was sequenced, with unpaired chains. General study points: In VDJdb matching, anti-spike CD8 responses were favored while private and CD4 specificities went missing.

Unique molecular identifier tags were affixed to discrete cDNA molecules. In TCRdb, the 5' RACE reads were re-called with MiXCR into one record per CDR3 protein. The table shows approximately 66,000 distinct CDR3 sequences, with approximately 12% occurring only once. In this sample, this clonotype turned up a few times. Antigen specificity is unknown. The CDR3 covers 11 residues. V was shortened by 8 bases and J by 7 bases, with 8 bases between the two germline ends. Sample: whole blood, taken at baseline. The receptor was isolated from an adult who was a healthcare worker with PCR-confirmed SARS-CoV-2 infection or an uninfected control (not recorded which). The donor label of this sample is uncertain. V and J are TRBV12-3 or TRBV12-4 and TRBJ2-2, with D tentatively TRBD1 (5 bases). CDR3 nucleotide sequence: TGTGCCAGCTGCAGGGACGGGGAGCTGTTTTTT. This codes for CASCRDGELFF.